This T cell receptor (beta chain) derives from a study of control samples from healthy donors and cancer patients. Produced via immunoSEQ multiplex PCR; TCRdb's table is partial and in-frame only. Of 100,000 to 150,000 clones listed, roughly 87% are singletons. Germline CDR1 and CDR2: LGHDT and YNNKEL (reference sequence). V shed 4 bases and J 2 bases; nucleotides not matched to a gene: 5. CDR3 length: 15 amino acids. The source is a young man in good health. What was sequenced was blood. The rearrangement links TRBV3-1 (or the pseudogene TRBV3-2) to TRBJ1-5; 7 nucleotides line up with TRBD1. CDR3 in DNA: TGTGCCAGCAGCCGATCTCAGGGGGGCAATCAGCCCCAGCATTTT. Its protein product is CASSRSQGGNQPQHF.